Below are 30 T cell receptor beta chains sequenced from a single sample in a study of cytomegalovirus exposure and HLA in healthy donors. The PCR was carried out with 60 Vbeta primers and 13 Jbeta primers. Here immunoSEQ multiplex PCR was the method, and the copy in TCRdb shows in-frame clones only, minus some. The top ten hold around 3.9% of the sample, which has 200,000 to 250,000 clones, around 80% seen once. The sample comprised PBMCs. The receptors stem from a male donor in good health and CMV-seronegative.

The J gene is TRBJ2-7, the V gene TRBV28; 15 nucleotides line up with TRBD2. The germline gives CDR1 MDHEN, CDR2 SYDVKM. The J segment lost 1 base and the V segment lost 1 base, leaving 8 bases of the junction unmatched. The CDR3 contains 19 residues. The CDR3: CASSLSWTSGRATSYEQYF. The CDR3 DNA reads TGTGCCAGCAGTTTATCCTGGACTAGCGGGAGGGCGACTTCCTACGAGCAGTACTTC.

The DNA of the CDR3 is TGTGCCAGTAGTTCCGGACTAGCGGGACTCGAGCAGTACTTC. This codes for CASSSGLAGLEQYF. The chain joins TRBV19 to TRBJ2-7, with 12 bases fitting TRBD2. Germline V gene lookup returns CDR1 LNHDA and CDR2 SQIVND (reference sequence). The CDR3 length is 14 residues. V lost 5 bases and J lost 6; bases outside the gene matches: 5.

V and J are TRBV10-3 and TRBJ1-5; the match to TRBD1 covers 7 bases. CDR1 ENHRY and CDR2 SYGVKD come from the germline V gene. Trimming removed 3 bases from V and 7 bases from J; junction bases left unmatched: 12. This CDR3 region has 16 residues. The CDR3 DNA is TGTGCCATCAGTGAAGCAGGGGGGATCCTCAGGCAGCCCCAGCATTTT. Protein product: CAISEAGGILRQPQHF.

The V gene is TRBV5-4, the J gene TRBJ1-1; D unresolved. CDR1 is SGHNT and CDR2 is YYREEE in the germline V gene (reference sequence). V was pared by 4 bases and J by 1 base, with 11 bases between. There are 14 residues in the CDR3. The CDR3 DNA reads TGTGCCAGCAGCACTGTGCGTGGGAACACTGAAGCTTTCTTT. Amino acids: CASSTVRGNTEAFF.

The chain joins TRBV6-5 to TRBJ1-1, with D unclear. The CDR3 spans 15 residues. Germline CDR1 MNHEY, CDR2 SVGAGI. Trimming shortened V by 4 bases and J by 4 bases, and 16 bases separated the two germline ends. The CDR3 sequence is CASSFPGGLGTEAFF. In nucleotides, the CDR3 is TGTGCCAGCAGTTTCCCGGGAGGGTTGGGCACTGAAGCTTTCTTT.

This clone was seen once. This sequence joins TRBV7-9 and TRBJ2-1; 11 bases align to TRBD2. After removal of 3 bases from V and 5 bases from J, the junction contained 3 bases not matched to a gene. The germline V gene has CDR1 SEHNR and CDR2 FQNEAQ (reference sequence). This CDR3 is 15 amino acids long. CDR3 sequence reads: CASSLVTSGNNEQFF. In nucleotides, the CDR3 is TGTGCCAGCAGCTTGGTGACTAGCGGGAACAATGAGCAGTTCTTC.

This clone has only one observation. The V gene is TRBV9, the J gene TRBJ1-1, with D uncertain. This CDR3 is 11 amino acids long. The V end was cut by 4 bases, the J end by 3 bases, with 4 bases between. Germline V CDR1 and CDR2: SGDLS, YYNGEE. The CDR3 DNA reads as TGTGCCAGCAGCCCCTACACTGAAGCTTTCTTT. Amino acid sequence: CASSPYTEAFF.

This chain joins TRBV5-6 and TRBJ2-3; 10 bases align to TRBD2. V was clipped by 3 bases and J by 3 bases; unmatched bases: 7. The germline CDR1 and CDR2 sequences are SGHDT and YYEEEE. The CDR3 is 16 residues long. CDR3 in amino acids: CASSSSGRVRTDTQYF. The CDR3 DNA follows: TGTGCCAGCAGCTCTAGCGGGAGAGTGAGGACAGATACGCAGTATTTT.

This rearrangement joins TRBV5-6 to TRBJ2-7; 7 nucleotides line up with TRBD2. Germline-derived CDR1 and CDR2 are SGHDT and YYEEEE. CDR3 length: 17 residues. V was pared by 4 bases and J by 1 base, with 14 bases of the junction left unmatched. The CDR3 DNA sequence: TGTGCCAGCAGCGGGGGGGGTCCTCGAATTTTGTCCTACGAGCAGTACTTC. Translation gives CASSGGGPRILSYEQYF.

This clone was observed a single time. This chain joins TRBV6-1 and TRBJ2-1; 7 bases align to TRBD2. CDR1 is MNHNS, CDR2 SASEGT, per germline. V was clipped by 4 bases and J by 4 bases; unmatched bases: 4. The CDR3 is 14 residues long. For the CDR3, the DNA is TGTGCCAGCAGTGTCCGGGAGGAGTACAATGAGCAGTTCTTC. Protein: CASSVREEYNEQFF.

V is TRBV7-9 and J is TRBJ2-3; D is ambiguous. The CDR3 is 14 residues long. The germline CDR1 and CDR2 sequences are SEHNR and FQNEAQ (reference sequence). The V end was cut by 1 base, the J end by 2 bases, with 7 bases between. The CDR3 region has the DNA TGTGCCAGCAGCTTAGTCGAGTCCACAGATACGCAGTATTTT. This encodes CASSLVESTDTQYF.

This chain links TRBV7-8 with TRBJ2-3; unclear D gene. Germline lookup yields CDR1 SGHVS and CDR2 FQNEAQ. The CDR3 is made up of 14 amino acids. The V gene lost 3 bases and the J gene lost 0 bases, with 7 bases spanning the gap. DNA of the CDR3: TGTGCCAGCAGCTTCCGCGGTAGCACAGATACGCAGTATTTT. Protein product: CASSFRGSTDTQYF.

This clone came up a few times. The chain uses TRBV4-2 and TRBJ2-7; 14 nucleotides align to TRBD2. V lost 1 base and J lost 0; bases outside the gene matches: 11. The germline gives CDR1 LGHNA, CDR2 YNFKEQ. The CDR3 spans 20 residues. CDR3 protein: CASSQGWEWTSGRTSYEQYF. The DNA of the CDR3 is TGTGCCAGCAGCCAAGGATGGGAGTGGACTAGCGGGAGGACCTCCTACGAGCAGTACTTC.

The V gene is TRBV19, the J gene TRBJ1-4; D is unclear. CDR1 is LNHDA, CDR2 SQIVND, per germline (reference sequence). The CDR3 is 15 residues long. Deletions cut 8 bases from V and 7 bases from J, with 20 bases between. The CDR3 spells CASSSSGEVPEKLFF. The CDR3 nucleotides read TGTGCCAGTTCGTCGTCTGGTGAGGTACCTGAAAAACTGTTTTTT.

This clone came up a few times. The chain is built from TRBV6-1 and TRBJ1-1, with D uncertain. The germline V gene has CDR1 MNHNS and CDR2 SASEGT. The CDR3 extends over 11 amino acids. Between the trimmed V and J ends, which lost 8 bases and 1 base, there was a span of 5 bases. CDR3: CASQENTEAFF. CDR3 bases: TGTGCCAGCCAGGAGAACACTGAAGCTTTCTTT.

The chain uses TRBV4-2 and TRBJ2-1; 10 nucleotides agree with TRBD2. Germline V gene data show CDR1 as LGHNA and CDR2 as YNFKEQ. V dropped 0 bases and J dropped 6; count of bases not matched to a gene: 5. This CDR3 spans 16 amino acids. In nucleotides, the CDR3 is TGTGCCAGCAGCCAAGAGGGGCTAGCGGGAGCCAATGAGCAGTTCTTC. Protein: CASSQEGLAGANEQFF.

V gene TRBV15 combines with J gene TRBJ2-1; possibly TRBD1 for D (5 bases). The germline CDR1 and CDR2 sequences are LNHNV and YYDKDF (reference sequence). The CDR3 is 14 residues long. V gave up 5 bases and J gave up 4 bases, with 12 bases separating them. CDR3 sequence (DNA): TGTGCCACCAGCCCCGTAGGGGCATACAATGAGCAGTTCTTC. Encoded protein: CATSPVGAYNEQFF. The whole variable domain, remainder taken from reference TRBV15 and TRBJ2-1, is DAMVIQNPRYQVTQFGKPVTLSCSQTLNHNVMYWYQQKSSQAPKLLFHYYDKDFNNEADTPDNFQSRRPNTSFCFLDIRSPGLGDTAMYLCATSPVGAYNEQFFGPGTRLTVL.

The rearrangement uses TRBV9 and TRBJ1-1; 7 nucleotides line up with TRBD1. The CDR3 has 14 amino acids. After removal of 0 bases from V and 8 bases from J, the junction contained 7 bases not matched to a gene. Germline lookup yields CDR1 SGDLS and CDR2 YYNGEE. The chain's CDR3 is CASSVEVGRGEAFF. As DNA, the CDR3 is TGTGCCAGCAGCGTAGAGGTCGGCAGGGGGGAAGCTTTCTTT. Full variable domain (outside the CDR3, taken from reference TRBV9 and TRBJ1-1): DSGVTQTPKHLITATGQRVTLRCSPRSGDLSVYWYQQSLDQGLQFLIQYYNGEERAKGNILERFSAQQFPDLHSELNLSSLELGDSALYFCASSVEVGRGEAFFGQGTRLTVV.

The rearrangement uses TRBV5-1 and TRBJ2-2; no clear D. The CDR3 is 14 amino acids. The V gene lost 4 bases and the J gene lost 0 bases, with 7 bases spanning the gap. Germline CDR1 is SGHRS and CDR2 is YFSETQ. The CDR3 spells CASSELSNTGELFF. For the CDR3, the DNA is TGCGCCAGCAGCGAACTGTCGAACACCGGGGAGCTGTTTTTT.

The chain joins TRBV21-1 to TRBJ1-2. TRBV21-1 is recorded as a pseudogene. The CDR3 contains 16 residues. CDR3: CASSKVSPKIECGYTF. CDR3 DNA sequence: TGTGCCAGCAGCAAAGTATCTCCAAAAATCGAGTGTGGCTACACCTTC.

The chain is built from TRBV14 and TRBJ1-2; D is ambiguous. V was pared by 3 bases and J by 6 bases, with 11 bases between. The germline V gene encodes CDR1 SGHDN and CDR2 FVKESK. The CDR3 runs to 13 residues. CDR3 sequence (DNA): TGTGCCAGCAGCCATCAAGGGCGGGATGGCTACACCTTC. Translating gives CASSHQGRDGYTF.

This clone was counted once. The chain uses TRBV30 and TRBJ1-2, with a tentative D call TRBD1 (5 bases). With 1 base removed from V and 2 bases from J, the gap between germline ends came to 8 bases. This CDR3 region has 13 residues. CDR1 is GTSNPN, CDR2 SVGIG, per germline (reference sequence). The CDR3 is CAWSASGNYGYTF. The CDR3 DNA reads as TGTGCCTGGAGTGCTTCAGGGAACTATGGCTACACCTTC.

The V gene is TRBV4-1, the J gene TRBJ2-1; possibly TRBD2 for D (5 bases). CDR1 MGHRA and CDR2 YSYEKL come from the germline V gene. CDR3 length equals 17 residues. With 3 bases removed from V and 2 bases from J, the gap between germline ends came to 17 bases. The CDR3 DNA reads TGCGCCAGCAGCCACCCCGGCGGGCGGCCCACCTACAATGAGCAGTTCTTC. It translates to CASSHPGGRPTYNEQFF.

The chain is built from TRBV10-1 and TRBJ2-2, with D perhaps TRBD2 (6 bases). The CDR3 totals 15 residues. Germline-derived CDR1 and CDR2 are WNHNN and SYGVQD (reference sequence). V was shortened by 5 bases and J by 0 bases, with 10 bases between the two germline ends. CDR3 sequence reads: CASSRGASNTGELFF. The DNA for the CDR3 is TGCGCCAGCAGTCGCGGGGCGTCGAACACCGGGGAGCTGTTTTTT.

The rearrangement links TRBV6-5 to TRBJ1-5, with a possible D match to TRBD1 (6 bases). Trimming removed 6 bases at V and 1 base at J, with 10 bases between. In germline, CDR1 is MNHEY, CDR2 SVGAGI. The CDR3 length is 14 residues. CDR3 loop: CASSLRGSNQPQHF. CDR3 nucleotide sequence: TGTGCCAGCAGCCTCAGGGGAAGCAATCAGCCCCAGCATTTT.

The chain couples TRBV10-2 to TRBJ1-2; tentatively, D is TRBD1 (6 bases). With 10 bases removed from V and 3 bases from J, the gap between germline ends came to 24 bases. This CDR3 is 16 amino acids long. CDR1 is WSHSY, CDR2 SAAADI, per germline. The CDR3 bases are TGCGCCATCACGGATGGGATAGGGACAAAAGACTATGGCTACACCTTC. Translation: CAITDGIGTKDYGYTF.

The chain is built from TRBV6-4 and TRBJ1-4; D not resolved. The CDR3 contains 15 residues. The germline CDR1 and CDR2 sequences are MRHNA and SNTAGT. Trimming shortened V by 6 bases and J by 4 bases, and 15 bases separated the two germline ends. Here the CDR3 reads CASSPGGLLNEKLFF. CDR3 nucleotides: TGTGCCAGCAGCCCGGGTGGTCTGCTTAATGAAAAACTGTTTTTT.

The chain recombines TRBV9 with TRBJ2-1, with 10 bases aligning to TRBD1. The length of the CDR3 is 15 residues. V was pared by 4 bases and J by 9 bases, with 10 bases of the junction left unmatched. Germline CDR1 and CDR2: SGDLS and YYNGEE. CDR3 amino acids: CASSMRTGGSSEQFF. The CDR3 DNA reads as TGTGCCAGCAGCATGCGGACAGGGGGGAGCAGTGAGCAGTTCTTC.

This chain uses TRBV5-6 with TRBJ1-1; 8 positions match TRBD1. Germline loops: CDR1 SGHDT, CDR2 YYEEEE. Germline trimming cut 0 bases from V and 1 base from J; bases unmatched to any gene: 5. CDR3 length: 16 amino acids. The CDR3: CASSLAFGQGNTEAFF. The CDR3 DNA sequence: TGTGCCAGCAGCTTGGCCTTTGGACAGGGGAACACTGAAGCTTTCTTT.

This clone came up once. V gene TRBV5-1 combines with J gene TRBJ2-3, with TRBD2 matching 9 bases. V trimming: 7 bases; J trimming: 2 bases; junction bases outside the gene matches: 8. CDR3 length equals 15 residues. Germline-derived CDR1 and CDR2 are SGHRS and YFSETQ. The chain's CDR3 is CASAAGLALTDTQYF. The CDR3 DNA follows: TGCGCCAGCGCCGCTGGACTAGCGCTCACAGATACGCAGTATTTT.